This T cell receptor beta chain was sequenced in a study of blood T cell repertoires in COVID-19. Germline CDR1 MRHNA, CDR2 SNTAGT. Trimming cost V 3 bases and J 5 bases, with 14 bases left between them. This CDR3 contains 15 residues. Original methodology: Amplified reference gene primers provided the basis for estimating nucleated cell counts. Produced via immunoSEQ multiplex PCR; TCRdb's table is partial and in-frame only. D and trimming come from the DNA, and the V and J calls and clone size come from that table. The repertoire consists of 200,000 to 300,000 clones, with around 86% occurring once and the leading ten covering roughly 3%.

The chain employs TRBV6-4 and TRBJ2-1; D may be TRBD2 (6 bases). The specimen was peripheral blood. This clonotype was obtained from a woman aged 25 to 39 who had recovered from COVID-19. The DNA of the CDR3 is TGTGCCAGCAGTGAGCGGGGAGTAGAGGACAATGAGCAGTTCTTC. This translates into CASSERGVEDNEQFF.